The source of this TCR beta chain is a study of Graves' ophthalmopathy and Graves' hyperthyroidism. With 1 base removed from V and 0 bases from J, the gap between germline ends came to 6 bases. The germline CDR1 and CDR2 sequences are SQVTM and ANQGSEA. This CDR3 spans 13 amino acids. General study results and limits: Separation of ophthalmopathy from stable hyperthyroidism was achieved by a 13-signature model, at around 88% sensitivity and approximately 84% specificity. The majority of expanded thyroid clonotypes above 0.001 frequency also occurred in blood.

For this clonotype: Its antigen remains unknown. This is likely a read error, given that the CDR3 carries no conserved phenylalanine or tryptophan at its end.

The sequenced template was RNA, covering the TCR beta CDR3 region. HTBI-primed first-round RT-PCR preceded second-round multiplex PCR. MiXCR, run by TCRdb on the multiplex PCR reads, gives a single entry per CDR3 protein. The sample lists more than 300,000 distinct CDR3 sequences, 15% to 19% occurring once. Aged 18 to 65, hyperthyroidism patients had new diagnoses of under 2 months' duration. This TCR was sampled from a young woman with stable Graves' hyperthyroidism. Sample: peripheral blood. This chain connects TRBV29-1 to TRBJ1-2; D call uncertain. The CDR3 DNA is TGCAGCGTTGAAGCGGGATCTAACTATGGCTACACCCTC. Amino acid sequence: CSVEAGSNYGYTL.